Sequencing of this T cell receptor (beta chain) was carried out in a study of T cells after yellow fever vaccination. From germline, CDR1 is SQVTM and CDR2 ANQGSEA. The CDR3 has 12 residues. V lost 7 bases and J 5 bases, leaving 14 bases between the germline ends. TCRdb re-analysed the 5' RACE reads in MiXCR, keeping a single row per CDR3 protein. The table records 200,000 to 300,000 distinct CDR3 sequences, approximately 6.8% of them present only once. This clonotype was obtained from a man aged 30 to 39 who received the YFV17D yellow fever vaccine. Source: CD4+ T cells sorted from PBMCs, taken on the day of the yellow fever booster vaccination. The chain employs TRBV29-1 and TRBJ1-2; D remains ambiguous. The CDR3 spells CSGRVGRYGYTF. In DNA, the CDR3 is TGCAGCGGGCGGGTGGGGAGGTATGGCTACACCTTC.